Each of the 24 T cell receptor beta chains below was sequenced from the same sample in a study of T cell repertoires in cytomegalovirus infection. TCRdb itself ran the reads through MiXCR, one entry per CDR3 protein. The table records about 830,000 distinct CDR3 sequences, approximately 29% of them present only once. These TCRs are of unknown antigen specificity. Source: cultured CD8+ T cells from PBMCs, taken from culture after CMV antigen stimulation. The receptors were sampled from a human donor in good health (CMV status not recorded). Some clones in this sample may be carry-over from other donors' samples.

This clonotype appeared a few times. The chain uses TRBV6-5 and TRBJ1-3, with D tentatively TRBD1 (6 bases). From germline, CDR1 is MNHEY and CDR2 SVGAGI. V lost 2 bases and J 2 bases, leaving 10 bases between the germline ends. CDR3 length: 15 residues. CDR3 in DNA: TGTGCCAGCAGTTACGACAAGGGGGCTGGAAACACCATATATTTT. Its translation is CASSYDKGAGNTIYF.

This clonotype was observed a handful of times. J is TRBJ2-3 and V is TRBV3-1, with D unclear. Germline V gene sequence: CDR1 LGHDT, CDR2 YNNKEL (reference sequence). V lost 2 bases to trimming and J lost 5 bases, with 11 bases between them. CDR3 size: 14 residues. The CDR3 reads CASSQTTAGDTQYF. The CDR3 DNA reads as TGTGCCAGCAGCCAAACCACGGCCGGAGATACGCAGTATTTT.

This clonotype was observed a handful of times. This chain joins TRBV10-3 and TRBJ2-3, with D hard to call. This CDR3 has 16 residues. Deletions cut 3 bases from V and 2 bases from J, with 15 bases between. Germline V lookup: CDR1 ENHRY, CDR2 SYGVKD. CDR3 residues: CAISDLVVGPTDTQYF. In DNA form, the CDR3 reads TGTGCCATCAGTGACCTGGTGGTTGGTCCCACAGATACGCAGTATTTT.

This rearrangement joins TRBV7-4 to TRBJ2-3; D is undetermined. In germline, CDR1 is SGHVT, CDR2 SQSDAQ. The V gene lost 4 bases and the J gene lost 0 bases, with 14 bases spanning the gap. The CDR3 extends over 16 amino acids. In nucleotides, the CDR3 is TGTGCCAGCAGCTCCGGGCCCCTGTCTAGCACAGATACGCAGTATTTT. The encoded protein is CASSSGPLSSTDTQYF.

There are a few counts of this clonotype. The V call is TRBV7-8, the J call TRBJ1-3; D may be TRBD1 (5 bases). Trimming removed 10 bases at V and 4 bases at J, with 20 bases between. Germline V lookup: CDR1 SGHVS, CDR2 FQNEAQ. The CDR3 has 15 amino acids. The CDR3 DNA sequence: TGTGCCACTACACACGTAGGGACGACCGGAAACACCATATATTTT. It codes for CATTHVGTTGNTIYF.

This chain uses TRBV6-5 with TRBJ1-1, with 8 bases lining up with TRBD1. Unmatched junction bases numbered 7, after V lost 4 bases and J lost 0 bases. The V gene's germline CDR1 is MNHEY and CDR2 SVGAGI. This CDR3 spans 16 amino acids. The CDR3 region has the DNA TGTGCCAGCAGTTTATCAAACAGGGGGATGAACACTGAAGCTTTCTTT. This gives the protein CASSLSNRGMNTEAFF.

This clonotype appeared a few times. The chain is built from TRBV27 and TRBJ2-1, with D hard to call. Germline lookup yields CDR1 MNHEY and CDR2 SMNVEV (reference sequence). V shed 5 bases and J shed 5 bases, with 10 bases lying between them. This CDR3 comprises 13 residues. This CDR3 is CASSGDTDNEQFF. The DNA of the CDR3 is TGTGCCAGCAGTGGCGATACCGACAATGAGCAGTTCTTC.

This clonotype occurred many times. The CDR3, as DNA: TGTGCCAGCAGCTTTGACAGGGTCGACAATTCACCCCTCCACTTT. Protein product: CASSFDRVDNSPLHF. The chain recombines TRBV7-6 with TRBJ1-6; 7 bases map to TRBD1. This CDR3 region has 15 residues. Germline V gives CDR1 SGHVS, CDR2 FNYEAQ. V gave up 3 bases and J gave up 7 bases; unmatched junction bases: 6.

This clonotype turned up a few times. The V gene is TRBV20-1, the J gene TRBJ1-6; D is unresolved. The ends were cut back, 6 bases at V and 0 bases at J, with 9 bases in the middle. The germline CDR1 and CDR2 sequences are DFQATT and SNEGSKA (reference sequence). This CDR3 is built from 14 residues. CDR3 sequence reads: CSATGSSYNSPLHF. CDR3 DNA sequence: TGCAGTGCCACGGGTAGCTCCTATAATTCACCCCTCCACTTT.

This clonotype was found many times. This CDR3 reads CASSPRMGEQYV. CDR3 DNA: TGTGCCAGCAGTCCTAGGATGGGAGAGCAGTACGTC. The chain has TRBV7-8 and TRBJ2-7, with D unclear. Trimming removed 6 bases from V and 7 bases from J, with 13 bases in between. The CDR3 has 12 residues. Germline CDR1 reads SGHVS; CDR2 reads FQNEAQ.

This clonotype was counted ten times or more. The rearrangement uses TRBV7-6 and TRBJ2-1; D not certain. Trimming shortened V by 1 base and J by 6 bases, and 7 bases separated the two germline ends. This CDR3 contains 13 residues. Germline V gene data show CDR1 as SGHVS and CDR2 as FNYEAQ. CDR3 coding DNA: TGTGCCAGCAGCTTAGGTGCTATCAATGAGCAGTTCTTC. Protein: CASSLGAINEQFF.

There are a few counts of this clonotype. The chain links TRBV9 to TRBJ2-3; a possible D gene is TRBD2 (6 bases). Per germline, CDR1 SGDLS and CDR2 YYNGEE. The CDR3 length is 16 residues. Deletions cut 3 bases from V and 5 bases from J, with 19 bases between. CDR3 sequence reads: CASSGRGAGIRDTQYF. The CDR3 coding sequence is TGTGCCAGCAGCGGTCGGGGCGCGGGGATTCGAGATACGCAGTATTTT.

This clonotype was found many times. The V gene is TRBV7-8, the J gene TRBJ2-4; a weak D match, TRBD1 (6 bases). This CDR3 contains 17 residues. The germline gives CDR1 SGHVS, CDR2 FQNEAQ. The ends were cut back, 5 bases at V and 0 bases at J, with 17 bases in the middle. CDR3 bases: TGTGCCAGCAGCCAGGTGGGACAAGGGATAGCCAAAAACATTCAGTACTTC. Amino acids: CASSQVGQGIAKNIQYF.

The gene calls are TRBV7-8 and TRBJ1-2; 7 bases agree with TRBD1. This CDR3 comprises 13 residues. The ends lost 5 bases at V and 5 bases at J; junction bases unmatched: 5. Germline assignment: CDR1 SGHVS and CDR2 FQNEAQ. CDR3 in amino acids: CASSAGQWYGYTF. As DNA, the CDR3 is TGTGCCAGCAGCGCGGGACAGTGGTATGGCTACACCTTC.

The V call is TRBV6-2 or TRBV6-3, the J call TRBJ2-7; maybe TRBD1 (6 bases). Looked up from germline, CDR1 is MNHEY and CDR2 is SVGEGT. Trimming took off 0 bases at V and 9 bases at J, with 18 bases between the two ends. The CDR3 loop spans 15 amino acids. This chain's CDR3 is CASSYSVSDRFTQYV. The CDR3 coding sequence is TGTGCCAGCAGTTACTCAGTTTCCGACAGGTTCACGCAGTACGTC.

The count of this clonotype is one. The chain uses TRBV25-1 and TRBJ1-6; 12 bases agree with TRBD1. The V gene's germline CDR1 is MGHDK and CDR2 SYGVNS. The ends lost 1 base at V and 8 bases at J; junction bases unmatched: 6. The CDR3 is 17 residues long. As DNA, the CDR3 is TGTGCCAGCAGTGAATTTCGGGGACAGGGGGCCCATTCACCCCTCCACTTT. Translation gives CASSEFRGQGAHSPLHF.

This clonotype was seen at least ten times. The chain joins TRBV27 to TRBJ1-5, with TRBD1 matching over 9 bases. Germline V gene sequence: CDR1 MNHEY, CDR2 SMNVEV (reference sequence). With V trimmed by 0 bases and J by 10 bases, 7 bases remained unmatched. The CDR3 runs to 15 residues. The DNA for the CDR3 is TGTGCCAGCAGTTTATCGAAAACAGGGGGCGCACCCCAGCATTTT. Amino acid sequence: CASSLSKTGGAPQHF.

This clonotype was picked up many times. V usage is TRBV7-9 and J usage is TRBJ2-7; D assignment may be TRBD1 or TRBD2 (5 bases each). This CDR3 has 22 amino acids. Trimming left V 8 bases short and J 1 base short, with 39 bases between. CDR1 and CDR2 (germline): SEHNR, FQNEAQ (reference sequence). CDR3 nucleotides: TGTGCCAGCGCGGGCTCCCAGCCCACTAACCCATCCGGGCAGGGATTTTCCTACGAGCAGTACGTC. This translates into CASAGSQPTNPSGQGFSYEQYV.

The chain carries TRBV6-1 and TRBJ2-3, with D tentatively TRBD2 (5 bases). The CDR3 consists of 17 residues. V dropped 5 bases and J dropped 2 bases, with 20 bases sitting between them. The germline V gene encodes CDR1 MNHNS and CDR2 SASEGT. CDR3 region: CASSYGNTRSPTDTQYF. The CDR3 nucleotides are TGTGCCAGCAGTTATGGAAATACTAGAAGCCCCACAGATACGCAGTATTTT.

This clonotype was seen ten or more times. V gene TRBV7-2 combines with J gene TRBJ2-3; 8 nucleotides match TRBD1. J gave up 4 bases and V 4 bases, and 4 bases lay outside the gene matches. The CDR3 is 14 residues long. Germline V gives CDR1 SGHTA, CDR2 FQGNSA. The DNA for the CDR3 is TGTGCCAGCAGCTCGAGGACAGGGCCAGATACGCAGTATTTT. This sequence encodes CASSSRTGPDTQYF.

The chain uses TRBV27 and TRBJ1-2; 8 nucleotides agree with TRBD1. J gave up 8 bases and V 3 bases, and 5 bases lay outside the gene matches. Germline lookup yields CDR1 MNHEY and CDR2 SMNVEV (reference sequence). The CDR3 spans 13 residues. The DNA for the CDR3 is TGTGCCAGCAGTTTGACAGGGGTTAGGGGCTACACCTTC. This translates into CASSLTGVRGYTF.

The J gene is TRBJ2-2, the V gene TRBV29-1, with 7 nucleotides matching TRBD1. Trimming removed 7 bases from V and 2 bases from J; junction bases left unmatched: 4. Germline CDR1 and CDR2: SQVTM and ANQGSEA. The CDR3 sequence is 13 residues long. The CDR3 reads CSGTGGNTGELFF. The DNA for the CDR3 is TGCAGCGGGACAGGAGGTAACACCGGGGAGCTGTTTTTT.

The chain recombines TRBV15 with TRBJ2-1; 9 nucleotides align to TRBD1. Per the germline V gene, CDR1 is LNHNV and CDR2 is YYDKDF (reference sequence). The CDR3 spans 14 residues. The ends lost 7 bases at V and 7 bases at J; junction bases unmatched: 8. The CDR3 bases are TGTGCCACCAAGTACAGGGGGCTTAAAAATGAGCAGTTCTTC. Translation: CATKYRGLKNEQFF.

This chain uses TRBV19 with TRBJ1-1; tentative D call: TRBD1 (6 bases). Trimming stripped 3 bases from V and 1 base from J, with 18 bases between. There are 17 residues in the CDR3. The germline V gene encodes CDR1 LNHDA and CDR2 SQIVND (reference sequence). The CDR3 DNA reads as TGTGCCAGTAGTATGGGTAGGACAGAAGGAACGAACACTGAAGCTTTCTTT. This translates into CASSMGRTEGTNTEAFF. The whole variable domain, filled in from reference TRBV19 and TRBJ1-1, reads DGGITQSPKYLFRKEGQNVTLSCEQNLNHDAMYWYRQDPGQGLRLIYYSQIVNDFQKGDIAEGYSVSREKKESFPLTVTSAQKNPTAFYLCASSMGRTEGTNTEAFFGQGTRLTVV.